These T cell receptor beta chains were read from a single sample in a study of blood T cell repertoires in COVID-19. Measured with immunoSEQ multiplex PCR; TCRdb has only the in-frame clones, and not every one. The repertoire has about 480,000 clones, approximately 90% of them found once; the top ten carry approximately 2%. The specimen was PBMCs or T cells enriched from blood (not recorded which). These receptor sequences come from a woman in her thirties or forties who had recovered from COVID-19. CDR3s include the opening cysteine and the closing phenylalanine or tryptophan. The order of the fields is D gene, V gene, J gene, clone size, CDR3 protein, CDR3 DNA. A D gene is named only where the DNA matches it firmly. Size is omitted from some rows. Given values are once, few, many or a class for expanded clones.

D gene: TRBD2
V gene: TRBV5-4
J gene: TRBJ2-5
clone size: NA
CDR3 protein: CASSPTSGSGETQYF
CDR3 DNA: TGTGCCAGCAGCCCTACTAGCGGGAGTGGCGAGACCCAGTACTTC

D gene: TRBD1
V gene: TRBV6-1
J gene: TRBJ1-1
clone size: NA
CDR3 protein: CASSEAPGAGGAFF
CDR3 DNA: TGTGCCAGCAGTGAAGCCCCGGGGGCAGGGGGAGCTTTCTTT

D gene: NA
V gene: TRBV3-1/TRBV3-2
J gene: TRBJ2-2
clone size: once
CDR3 protein: CASSRGASGELFF
CDR3 DNA: TGTGCCAGCAGCCGTGGGGCTTCCGGGGAGCTGTTTTTT

D gene: TRBD1
V gene: TRBV10-3
J gene: TRBJ1-2
clone size: NA
CDR3 protein: CAISDTGGAEGYTF
CDR3 DNA: TGTGCCATCAGTGATACAGGGGGCGCGGAGGGCTACACCTTC

D gene: NA
V gene: TRBV6-2/TRBV6-3
J gene: TRBJ2-7
clone size: NA
CDR3 protein: CASSRLRDWEAYEQYF
CDR3 DNA: TGTGCCAGCAGCCGTCTCCGGGACTGGGAGGCCTACGAGCAGTACTTC

D gene: TRBD1
V gene: TRBV12-5
J gene: TRBJ1-1
clone size: NA
CDR3 protein: CASAPGTGPFF
CDR3 DNA: TGTGCTAGTGCGCCAGGGACAGGGCCTTTCTTT

D gene: TRBD1
V gene: TRBV25-1
J gene: TRBJ2-5
clone size: NA
CDR3 protein: CASSELGTGKETQYF
CDR3 DNA: TGTGCCAGCAGTGAATTAGGGACAGGGAAAGAGACCCAGTACTTC

D gene: NA
V gene: TRBV3-1/TRBV3-2
J gene: TRBJ1-1
clone size: NA
CDR3 protein: CASSQGAGRGTEAFF
CDR3 DNA: TGTGCCAGCAGCCAAGGTGCCGGGAGGGGAACTGAAGCTTTCTTT

D gene: TRBD2
V gene: TRBV6-2/TRBV6-3
J gene: TRBJ2-7
clone size: NA
CDR3 protein: CASSSRLAGLEGQYF
CDR3 DNA: TGTGCCAGCAGTTCCCGACTAGCGGGTCTAGAAGGGCAGTACTTC

D gene: TRBD1
V gene: TRBV5-1
J gene: TRBJ1-6
clone size: NA
CDR3 protein: CASSFRDRANSPLHF
CDR3 DNA: TGCGCCAGCAGCTTCCGGGACAGGGCTAATTCACCCCTCCACTTT

D gene: NA
V gene: TRBV6-1
J gene: TRBJ2-2
clone size: NA
CDR3 protein: CASSDQGFTGELFF
CDR3 DNA: TGTGCCAGCAGTGATCAGGGGTTCACCGGGGAGCTGTTTTTT

D gene: NA
V gene: TRBV5-1
J gene: TRBJ2-7
clone size: NA
CDR3 protein: CASSSTGDTRGEQYF
CDR3 DNA: TGCGCCAGCAGCTCCACGGGAGACACAAGAGGAGAGCAGTACTTC

D gene: NA
V gene: TRBV5-1
J gene: TRBJ1-1
clone size: NA
CDR3 protein: CASSPELTGMNTEAFF
CDR3 DNA: TGCGCCAGCAGCCCTGAACTGACAGGCATGAACACTGAAGCTTTCTTT

D gene: TRBD2
V gene: TRBV7-2
J gene: TRBJ2-5
clone size: NA
CDR3 protein: CASSQRTGTSFETQYF
CDR3 DNA: TGTGCCAGCAGCCAACGAACCGGGACTAGCTTTGAGACCCAGTACTTC

D gene: TRBD2
V gene: TRBV5-1
J gene: TRBJ2-1
clone size: NA
CDR3 protein: CASSFWREAYNEQFF
CDR3 DNA: TGCGCCAGCAGCTTCTGGCGGGAGGCCTACAATGAGCAGTTCTTC

D gene: NA
V gene: TRBV6-5
J gene: TRBJ2-7
clone size: NA
CDR3 protein: CASSYSLQGSYEQYF
CDR3 DNA: TGTGCCAGCAGTTACTCATTACAGGGCTCCTACGAGCAGTACTTC

D gene: TRBD2
V gene: TRBV2
J gene: TRBJ2-1
clone size: NA
CDR3 protein: CASNAGVNEQFF
CDR3 DNA: TGTGCCAGCAACGCGGGAGTCAATGAGCAGTTCTTC

D gene: NA
V gene: TRBV7-2
J gene: TRBJ2-1
clone size: NA
CDR3 protein: CASSLGWVAANILGEQFF
CDR3 DNA: TGTGCCAGCAGCTTAGGGTGGGTAGCGGCGAATATCCTCGGGGAGCAGTTCTTC

D gene: TRBD1
V gene: TRBV19
J gene: TRBJ1-5
clone size: few
CDR3 protein: CASSIGRFRGRIQPQHF
CDR3 DNA: TGTGCCAGTAGTATTGGTCGTTTCAGGGGGCGAATTCAGCCCCAGCATTTT

D gene: NA
V gene: TRBV5-1
J gene: TRBJ2-7
clone size: once
CDR3 protein: CASSPPGPEQYF
CDR3 DNA: TGCGCCAGCAGCCCCCCAGGGCCCGAGCAGTACTTC

D gene: TRBD1
V gene: TRBV7-2
J gene: TRBJ1-2
clone size: NA
CDR3 protein: CASSSTGVGHYGYTF
CDR3 DNA: TGTGCCAGCAGCTCCACAGGGGTCGGGCACTATGGCTACACCTTC

D gene: TRBD2
V gene: TRBV27
J gene: TRBJ2-1
clone size: NA
CDR3 protein: CASSGSGRVDIYNEQFF
CDR3 DNA: TGTGCCAGCAGTGGCAGCGGGAGGGTGGATATATACAATGAGCAGTTCTTC

D gene: NA
V gene: TRBV25-1
J gene: TRBJ1-2
clone size: few
CDR3 protein: CASSASGGSYGYTF
CDR3 DNA: TGTGCCAGCAGTGCCAGTGGCGGCTCCTATGGCTACACCTTC

D gene: TRBD1
V gene: TRBV7-9
J gene: TRBJ1-5
clone size: NA
CDR3 protein: CASSSDRDNQPQHF
CDR3 DNA: TGTGCCAGCAGCTCGGACAGGGACAATCAGCCCCAGCATTTT